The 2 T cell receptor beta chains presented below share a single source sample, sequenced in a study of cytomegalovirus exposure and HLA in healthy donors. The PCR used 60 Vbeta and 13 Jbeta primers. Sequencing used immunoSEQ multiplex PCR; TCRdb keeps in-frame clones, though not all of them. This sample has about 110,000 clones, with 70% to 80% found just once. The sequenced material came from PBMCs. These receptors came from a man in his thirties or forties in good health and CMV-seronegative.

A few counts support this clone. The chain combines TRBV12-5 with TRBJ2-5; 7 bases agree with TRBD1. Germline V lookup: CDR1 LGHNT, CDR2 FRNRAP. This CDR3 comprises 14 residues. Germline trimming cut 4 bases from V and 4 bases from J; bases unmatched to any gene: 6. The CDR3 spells CASGSRQGVETQYF. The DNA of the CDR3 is TGTGCTAGTGGTTCACGACAGGGCGTAGAGACCCAGTACTTC.

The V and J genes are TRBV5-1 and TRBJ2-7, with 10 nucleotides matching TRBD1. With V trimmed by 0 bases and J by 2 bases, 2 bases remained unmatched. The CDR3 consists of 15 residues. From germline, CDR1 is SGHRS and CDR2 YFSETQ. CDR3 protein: CASSLGGTGAYEQYF. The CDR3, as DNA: TGCGCCAGCAGCTTGGGCGGGACAGGGGCCTACGAGCAGTACTTC.